These T cell receptor beta chains were read from a single sample in a study of regulatory and conventional T cells in RAG deficiency. The data were produced by immunoSEQ multiplex PCR, yet TCRdb's version contains in-frame clones alone and is incomplete. The sample comprises 30,000 to 40,000 clones, approximately 91% of which are singletons, and approximately 13% rests with the top ten. This sample was also put to use in a study of regulatory T cells.

Sequencing used CD8+ T cells sorted from blood. These receptors were taken from a human donor in good health. Both conserved end residues are part of each CDR3. D genes are given only for firm matches. A row's size may be missing; if present it is once, few, many or a size class.

14	TRBV6-1	TRBJ2-7	few	TRBD2	CASSSTSASYEQYF	TGTGCCAGCAGTTCGACTAGCGCCTCCTACGAGCAGTACTTC
15	TRBV9	TRBJ2-2	NA	TRBD2	CASSRTSGNTGELFF	TGTGCCAGCAGCCGGACTAGCGGGAACACCGGGGAGCTGTTTTTT
13	TRBV27	TRBJ1-5	NA	NA	CASSRALNQPQHF	TGTGCCAGCAGCCGGGCCCTCAATCAGCCCCAGCATTTT
13	TRBV7-9	TRBJ1-2	few	NA	CASSPPEPAGYTF	TGTGCCAGCAGCCCCCCAGAGCCAGCCGGCTACACCTTC
15	TRBV5-1	TRBJ2-3	NA	TRBD2	CASSLVGTSADTQYF	TGCGCCAGCAGCTTGGTAGGGACTAGCGCAGATACGCAGTATTTT
15	TRBV11-2	TRBJ1-2	NA	NA	CASSLSTGQGYGYTF	TGTGCCAGCAGCTTAAGTACGGGCCAGGGCTATGGCTACACCTTC
17	TRBV9	TRBJ2-3	NA	TRBD2	CASSPTLAGGTGDTQYF	TGTGCCAGCAGCCCCACACTAGCGGGGGGCACGGGAGATACGCAGTATTTT
14	TRBV2	TRBJ2-7	NA	NA	CASRLDLSSYEQYF	TGTGCCAGCAGGCTGGATTTAAGCTCCTACGAGCAGTACTTC
13	TRBV6-5	TRBJ1-5	NA	NA	CASSSLGNQPQHF	TGTGCCAGTTCTAGTCTGGGTAATCAGCCCCAGCATTTT
14	TRBV5-6	TRBJ1-2	NA	TRBD1	CASSSDREEYGYTF	TGTGCCAGCAGCTCGGACAGGGAGGAGTATGGCTACACCTTC
12	TRBV30	TRBJ2-3	NA	NA	CAWSRSTDTQYF	TGTGCCTGGAGTCGAAGCACAGATACGCAGTATTTT
14	TRBV5-4	TRBJ2-5	NA	NA	CASSLVERGETQYF	TGTGCCAGCAGCTTGGTCGAAAGGGGAGAGACCCAGTACTTC
15	TRBV19	TRBJ1-2	NA	NA	CASSIVSRLNYGYTF	TGTGCCAGTAGTATAGTTTCCCGGCTCAACTATGGCTACACCTTC
12	TRBV9	TRBJ1-3	NA	NA	CASSLVGHTIYF	TGTGCCAGCAGCTTAGTCGGGCACACCATATATTTT
15	TRBV10-3	TRBJ2-7	NA	TRBD2	CAISEVLAGGYEQYF	TGTGCCATCAGTGAGGTACTAGCGGGAGGGTACGAGCAGTACTTC
17	TRBV6-1	TRBJ2-7	NA	TRBD2	CASSESRGLAGGGEQYF	TGTGCCAGCAGTGAGTCTCGGGGGCTAGCGGGAGGGGGCGAGCAGTACTTC
15	TRBV6-1	TRBJ2-6	NA	NA	CASSETGSGANVLTF	TGTGCCAGCAGTGAGACAGGATCTGGGGCCAACGTCCTGACTTTC
12	TRBV30	TRBJ1-2	NA	NA	CAWSVHGIGYTF	TGTGCCTGGAGTGTTCACGGAATTGGCTACACCTTC
16	TRBV7-6	TRBJ2-1	NA	TRBD1	CASSLAMQGALGEQFF	TGTGCCAGCAGCTTAGCGATGCAGGGGGCGCTTGGTGAGCAGTTCTTC
18	TRBV7-3	TRBJ2-7	NA	NA	CASSLQPSLGTGNYEQYF	TGTGCCAGCAGCTTACAGCCGAGCCTCGGGACGGGAAACTACGAGCAGTACTTC
13	TRBV4-1	TRBJ1-6	NA	NA	CASSLYRDSPLHF	TGCGCCAGCAGCCTTTACAGGGATTCACCCCTCCACTTT
13	TRBV6-1	TRBJ1-2	NA	NA	CASSKTENYGYTF	TGTGCCAGCAGTAAGACAGAGAACTATGGCTACACCTTC
14	TRBV7-9	TRBJ1-2	NA	TRBD1	CASRGTGAENGYTF	TGTGCCAGCAGGGGGACAGGGGCGGAGAATGGCTACACCTTC
14	TRBV27	TRBJ2-7	NA	NA	CASSLAQTAYEQYF	TGTGCCAGCAGTTTAGCGCAGACTGCCTACGAGCAGTACTTC
15	TRBV19	TRBJ1-2	NA	NA	CASSPLSRDVYGYTF	TGTGCCAGTAGTCCCCTCAGCCGGGACGTCTATGGCTACACCTTC
13	TRBV2	TRBJ1-2	NA	NA	CASSEGPGYGYTF	TGTGCCAGCAGTGAAGGCCCAGGGTATGGCTACACCTTC
15	TRBV4-2	TRBJ1-1	NA	NA	CASSQDRSRSGEAFF	TGTGCCAGCAGCCAAGACCGGAGCCGCTCCGGTGAAGCTTTCTTT
16	TRBV19	TRBJ1-1	NA	NA	CASSVLLGGAYTEAFF	TGTGCCAGTAGTGTTCTCTTGGGTGGGGCCTACACTGAAGCTTTCTTT
15	TRBV6-1	TRBJ1-6	NA	TRBD1	CASSFDRGQNSPLHF	TGTGCCAGCAGTTTCGACAGGGGGCAGAATTCACCCCTCCACTTT
14	TRBV9	TRBJ1-6	NA	NA	CASSITETNSPLHF	TGTGCCAGCAGCATCACAGAGACGAATTCACCCCTCCACTTT
16	TRBV7-8	TRBJ1-5	NA	NA	CASSLGGGGSNQPQHF	TGTGCCAGCAGCTTAGGTGGAGGGGGAAGCAATCAGCCCCAGCATTTT
15	TRBV7-8	TRBJ2-1	NA	NA	CASSLLRSPYNEQFF	TGTGCCAGCAGCTTACTCAGGTCCCCCTACAATGAGCAGTTCTTC
13	TRBV6-5	TRBJ1-1	NA	NA	CASSYSRGTEAFF	TGTGCCAGCAGTTATTCCAGGGGCACTGAAGCTTTCTTT
14	TRBV11-2	TRBJ2-3	NA	NA	CASSYFSGTDTQYF	TGTGCCAGCAGCTATTTCAGTGGGACAGATACGCAGTATTTT
13	TRBV18	TRBJ2-1	few	NA	CASSPSDRNEQFF	TGTGCCAGCTCACCGTCTGACAGGAATGAGCAGTTCTTC
16	TRBV2	TRBJ2-3	NA	TRBD2	CASVRVAGGPRDTQYF	TGTGCCAGCGTCCGTGTAGCGGGAGGGCCTAGAGATACGCAGTATTTT
14	TRBV7-2	TRBJ2-2	NA	NA	CASSLSGGGGELFF	TGTGCCAGCAGCTTATCGGGGGGCGGCGGGGAGCTGTTTTTT
17	TRBV28	TRBJ1-1	NA	NA	CASSFALKGLMNTEAFF	TGTGCCAGCAGTTTCGCCCTCAAGGGTCTAATGAACACTGAAGCTTTCTTT
13	TRBV30	TRBJ2-7	NA	NA	CAWSFGVDYEQYF	TGTGCCTGGAGTTTTGGGGTTGACTACGAGCAGTACTTC
16	TRBV4-2	TRBJ2-7	NA	NA	CASSQFKASATYEQYF	TGTGCCAGCAGCCAATTTAAGGCTAGCGCGACCTACGAGCAGTACTTC
13	TRBV4-2	TRBJ2-7	once	NA	CASSQGRSYEQYF	TGTGCCAGCAGCCAGGGGCGTAGCTACGAGCAGTACTTC
14	TRBV5-1	TRBJ2-5	NA	TRBD2	CASRSGGAYETQYF	TGCGCCAGCAGGAGCGGGGGGGCCTACGAGACCCAGTACTTC
17	TRBV28	TRBJ2-1	NA	TRBD1	CASSLTGGAGINNEQFF	TGTGCCAGCAGTTTAACAGGGGGCGCCGGGATAAACAATGAGCAGTTCTTC
15	TRBV5-1	TRBJ1-2	NA	TRBD1	CASSHLGQVRHGYTF	TGCGCCAGCAGCCACCTAGGACAGGTTAGACATGGCTACACCTTC
15	TRBV28	TRBJ2-2	NA	NA	CASSPGRTNTGELFF	TGTGCCAGCAGTCCGGGACGTACGAACACCGGGGAGCTGTTTTTT
14	TRBV7-3	TRBJ2-3	NA	NA	CASSPVPFTDTQYF	TGTGCCAGCAGCCCCGTCCCGTTCACAGATACGCAGTATTTT
17	TRBV18	TRBJ2-1	NA	NA	CASSPTRLDEYYNEQFF	TGTGCCAGCTCACCCACGAGACTAGACGAGTACTACAATGAGCAGTTCTTC
16	TRBV18	TRBJ2-3	NA	NA	CASSPRQLDSTDTQYF	TGTGCCAGCTCACCACGGCAGCTGGACAGCACAGATACGCAGTATTTT
14	TRBV18	TRBJ2-3	NA	TRBD2	CASSEGLGADTQYF	TGTGCCAGCTCGGAGGGACTAGGCGCAGATACGCAGTATTTT